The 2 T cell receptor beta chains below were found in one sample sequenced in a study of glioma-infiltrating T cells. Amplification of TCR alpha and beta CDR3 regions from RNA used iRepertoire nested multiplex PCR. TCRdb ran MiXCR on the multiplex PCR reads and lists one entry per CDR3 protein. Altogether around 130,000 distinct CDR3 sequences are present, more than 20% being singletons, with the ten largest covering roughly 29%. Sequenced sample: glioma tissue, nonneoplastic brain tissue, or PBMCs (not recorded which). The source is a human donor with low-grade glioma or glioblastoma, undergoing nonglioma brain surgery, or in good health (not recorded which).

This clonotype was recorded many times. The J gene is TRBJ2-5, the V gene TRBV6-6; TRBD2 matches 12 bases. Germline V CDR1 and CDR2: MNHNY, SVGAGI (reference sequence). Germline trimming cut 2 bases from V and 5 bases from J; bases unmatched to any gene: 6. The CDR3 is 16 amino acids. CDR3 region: CASSYTSSGGAETQYF. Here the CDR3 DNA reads TGTGCCAGCAGTTACACGTCTAGCGGGGGGGCTGAGACCCAGTACTTC.

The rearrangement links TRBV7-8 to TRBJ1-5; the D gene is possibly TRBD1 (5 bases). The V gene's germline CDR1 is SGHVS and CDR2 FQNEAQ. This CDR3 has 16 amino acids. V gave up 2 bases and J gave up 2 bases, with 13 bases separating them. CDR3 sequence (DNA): TGTGCCAGCAGCTTATTAATCCAGGGCGGCAATCAGCCCCAGCATTTT. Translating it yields CASSLLIQGGNQPQHF.